The next 15 T cell receptor beta chains were all read from a single sample in a study of monozygotic twins with inflammatory bowel disease. TCRdb reanalyzed the 5' RACE reads and collapses them to one entry per CDR3 protein, without DNA. The sample is made up of 210,000 or so distinct CDR3 sequences, and the top ten hold roughly 7.7% of it. The sequenced material came from blood. The receptors were sampled from a human donor with ulcerative colitis or Crohn's disease, or a healthy co-twin of an affected twin (not recorded which).

The CDR3 sequence: CASSLVRDTGELFF. The chain uses TRBV5-1 and TRBJ2-2; TCRdb's D gene call, TRBD2, goes unchecked for lack of DNA. The length of the CDR3 is 14 residues. Germline values: CDR1 SGHRS, CDR2 YFSETQ.

The V gene is TRBV11-1, the J gene TRBJ2-1; TCRdb lists TRBD2, though no DNA is available to test this call. This CDR3 comprises 18 residues. The V gene's germline CDR1 is SGHAT and CDR2 FQDESV (reference sequence). The CDR3 sequence is CASSSIVRASGRGNEQFF.

The genes are TRBV5-1 and TRBJ2-2; with no DNA, the TCRdb D assignment of TRBD2 cannot be verified. The CDR3 extends over 12 amino acids. The germline gives CDR1 SGHRS, CDR2 YFSETQ. CDR3 residues: CASTLYGGELFF.

The V and J genes are TRBV4-1 and TRBJ2-5; TCRdb gives TRBD2 as the D gene, but with no DNA this cannot be confirmed. The CDR3 sequence is 14 residues long. The germline V gene encodes CDR1 MGHRA and CDR2 YSYEKL. This chain's CDR3 is CASSQQRGQETQYF.

This sequence joins TRBV5-1 and TRBJ2-2; TCRdb's D call, TRBD2, is unchecked because there is no DNA. Germline lookup yields CDR1 SGHRS and CDR2 YFSETQ. The CDR3 spans 16 residues. The CDR3 reads CASSSTSGSWIGELFF.

The chain combines TRBV11-2 with TRBJ2-7; the TCRdb call, TRBD1, lacks DNA for checking. The CDR3 is 14 amino acids. The germline V gene has CDR1 SGHAT and CDR2 FQNNGV. CDR3 sequence: CASSLVDPRSEQYF.

The chain is built from TRBV10-3 and TRBJ2-3. The germline V gene encodes CDR1 ENHRY and CDR2 SYGVKD. This CDR3 is 15 amino acids long. CDR3: CAISVSGASTDTQYF.

The genes are TRBV5-6 and TRBJ2-1; the TRBD1 assignment by TCRdb is unverifiable without DNA. In germline, CDR1 is SGHDT, CDR2 YYEEEE. The CDR3 runs to 16 residues. CDR3 residues: CASSPPGGSSYNEQFF. Full variable domain (outside the CDR3, taken from reference TRBV5-6 and TRBJ2-1): DAGVTQSPTHLIKTRGQQVTLRCSPKSGHDTVSWYQQALGQGPQFIFQYYEEEERQRGNFPDRFSGHQFPNYSSELNVNALLLGDSALYLCASSPPGGSSYNEQFFGPGTRLTVL.

The CDR3 sequence: CAWSIWTEGNEQFF. V gene TRBV30 combines with J gene TRBJ2-1; TCRdb picks TRBD2, but there is no DNA to check that call. The CDR3 is 14 amino acids. Germline V gene sequence: CDR1 GTSNPN, CDR2 SVGIG (reference sequence).

This chain links TRBV5-1 with TRBJ2-5; TCRdb designates TRBD2, a call that cannot be tested without DNA. This CDR3 comprises 15 residues. Germline CDR1 reads SGHRS; CDR2 reads YFSETQ. The CDR3 reads CASSESRAFKETQYF.

This chain uses TRBV7-2 with TRBJ1-2; TCRdb's D call, TRBD1, is unchecked because there is no DNA. CDR1 SGHTA and CDR2 FQGNSA come from the germline V gene. The CDR3 length is 13 residues. The chain's CDR3 is CASSQAQGGGYTF.

This chain joins TRBV7-2 and TRBJ2-5; TCRdb proposes TRBD1, but this gene call is untestable without DNA. The CDR3 covers 14 residues. Germline V gene data show CDR1 as SGHTA and CDR2 as FQGNSA. CDR3 amino acids: CASSLGGSKETQYF.

CDR3 protein: CASSKPTRNEQFF. The chain employs TRBV9 and TRBJ2-1. CDR1 is SGDLS, CDR2 YYNGEE, per germline. The CDR3 is made up of 13 amino acids.

The gene calls are TRBV9 and TRBJ2-7. Germline values: CDR1 SGDLS, CDR2 YYNGEE. The CDR3 extends over 13 amino acids. The CDR3 spells CASSVGVSYEQYF.

The rearrangement links TRBV28 to TRBJ2-1. The CDR3 covers 13 residues. Germline assignment: CDR1 MDHEN and CDR2 SYDVKM. The CDR3 protein is CASLTGLLNEQFF.